This TCR beta chain was captured in a study of T cell responses to AZD1222 COVID-19 vaccine. Study-wide results and limits: Nearly half of spike-specific TCRs reportedly target unmutated variant regions. Spike-specific TCR breadth and depth went up after people got two AZD1222 doses. With dominance at 160-218 and 743-854, vaccine-associated CD4 TCRs spanned spike.

Germline trimming cut 1 base from V and 11 bases from J; bases unmatched to any gene: 6. CDR1 is MNHNS and CDR2 is SASEGT in the germline V gene. CDR3 length: 13 residues. As regards this clone: What it binds is unknown.

This table comes from immunoSEQ multiplex PCR, and its TCRdb copy is limited to in-frame clones, with some not included. The sample includes tens of thousands of clones, 85% to 90% of them seen just once. The sequence was collected from an adult in good health. This specimen consisted of peripheral blood, obtained on day 0 of AZD1222 vaccination. The chain carries TRBV6-1 and TRBJ1-1; TRBD1 aligns across 8 bases. In DNA form, the CDR3 reads TGTGCCAGCAGTGAAGTAGGGCGGACAGGGGCTTTCTTT. This codes for CASSEVGRTGAFF.